This T cell receptor beta chain was captured by sequencing in a study of T cell clonality in common variable immunodeficiency. This clone was observed a few times. The antigen remains undetermined. The CDR3 end falls 3 residues outside the read, so it is completed with the germline J gene. Generated by immunoSEQ multiplex PCR, the TCRdb table keeps only in-frame clones and is missing some. In total the sample includes about 52,000 clones, none of them seen once. The germline gives CDR1 SEHNR, CDR2 FQNEAQ (reference sequence). The CDR3 spans 15 residues. Trimming removed 3 bases from V and 2 bases from J; junction bases left unmatched: 4. Findings and caveats of the study: TCRbeta clonality was increased in CVID versus healthy controls. T cell subpopulation sequencing would be needed to explain CVID clonality.

The rearrangement joins TRBV7-9 to TRBJ2-3, with 8 nucleotides matching TRBD2. This clonotype was obtained from a person between 18 and 70 years old in good health. The material sequenced was peripheral blood mononuclear cells. CDR3 DNA (partial): TGTGCCAGCAGCTTGACTAGCGAGTCCACAGATACG. Amino acids: CASSLTSESTDT. The CDR3, in full, reads CASSLTSESTDTQYF.